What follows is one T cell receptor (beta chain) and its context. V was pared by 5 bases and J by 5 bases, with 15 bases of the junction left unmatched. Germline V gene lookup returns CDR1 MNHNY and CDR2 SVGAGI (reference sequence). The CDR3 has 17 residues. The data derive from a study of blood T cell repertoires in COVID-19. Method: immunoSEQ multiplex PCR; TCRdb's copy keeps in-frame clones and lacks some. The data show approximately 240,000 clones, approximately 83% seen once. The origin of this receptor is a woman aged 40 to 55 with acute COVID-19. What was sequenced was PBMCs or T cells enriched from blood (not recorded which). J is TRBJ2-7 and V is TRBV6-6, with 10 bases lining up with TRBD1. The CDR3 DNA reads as TGTGCCAGCAGTCAGACAACTCTTGGGGACAGGGGACACGAGCAGTACTTC. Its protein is CASSQTTLGDRGHEQYF.